Listed here are 22 T cell receptor beta chains from one sample, sequenced in a study of cytomegalovirus exposure and HLA in healthy donors. 13 Jbeta primers and 60 Vbeta primers were used for the PCR. The method was immunoSEQ multiplex PCR; TCRdb's version includes in-frame clones alone and lacks a portion of them. Of fewer than 250,000 clones in the sample, 70% to 75% were seen once. The sequenced sample consisted of PBMCs. The receptors stem from a woman in her 30s in good health and CMV-seropositive.

V gene TRBV15 combines with J gene TRBJ2-1; 9 nucleotides agree with TRBD2. Germline trimming cut 5 bases from V and 7 bases from J; bases unmatched to any gene: 12. The CDR3 consists of 16 residues. Germline V lookup: CDR1 LNHNV, CDR2 YYDKDF (reference sequence). The DNA of the CDR3 is TGTGCCACCAGCGTAATAGCGGGAGAGGTCAGGAATGAGCAGTTCTTC. Translated, it gives CATSVIAGEVRNEQFF.

This rearrangement joins TRBV14 to TRBJ2-2, with D perhaps matching TRBD1 (6 bases). The germline V and J ends were trimmed by 3 bases and 6 bases, with 8 bases remaining between them. In germline, CDR1 is SGHDN, CDR2 FVKESK. The CDR3 has 13 residues. Here the CDR3 reads CASSHAGAGELFF. CDR3 in DNA: TGTGCCAGCAGCCACGCAGGGGCCGGGGAGCTGTTTTTT.

This clone has more than one count but fewer than ten. The gene calls are TRBV6-1 and TRBJ1-4; D is possibly TRBD1 (5 bases). The germline V gene encodes CDR1 MNHNS and CDR2 SASEGT. The CDR3 has 15 amino acids. V lost 0 bases, J lost 5 bases, and 10 bases lay in between. In DNA form, the CDR3 reads TGTGCCAGCAGTGAAGCGAGGCGGGGGAATGAAAAACTGTTTTTT. The encoded protein is CASSEARRGNEKLFF.

The chain joins TRBV28 to TRBJ1-3; D unresolved. This CDR3 contains 15 residues. V lost 3 bases and J lost 0, with 9 bases in between. The germline CDR1 and CDR2 sequences are MDHEN and SYDVKM. The CDR3 DNA reads TGTGCCAGCAGTTTTGGTCGGGGCTCTGGAAACACCATATATTTT. Translating it yields CASSFGRGSGNTIYF.

The rearrangement links TRBV6-5 to TRBJ2-3; no reliable D call. The V end was cut by 2 bases, the J end by 1 base, with 10 bases between. This CDR3 has 15 amino acids. Germline V gives CDR1 MNHEY, CDR2 SVGAGI. DNA of the CDR3: TGTGCCAGCAGTTACCTCCCAGGCCGCACAGATACGCAGTATTTT. The encoded protein is CASSYLPGRTDTQYF.

DNA for the CDR3: TGTGCCAGCAGTGAAAAACTAGCGTCGGAGACCCAGTACTTC. Its translation is CASSEKLASETQYF. The gene calls are TRBV2 and TRBJ2-5, with 7 bases lining up with TRBD2. This CDR3 contains 14 residues. Looked up from germline, CDR1 is SNHLY and CDR2 is FYNNEI. After removal of 2 bases from V and 5 bases from J, the junction contained 5 bases not matched to a gene.

This sequence joins TRBV5-1 and TRBJ2-1, with D possibly matching TRBD2 (7 bases). The CDR3 has 17 residues. The ends were cut back, 0 bases at V and 0 bases at J, with 13 bases in the middle. Germline V gene data show CDR1 as SGHRS and CDR2 as YFSETQ. This CDR3 is CASSLGRGPGSYNEQFF. In DNA, the CDR3 is TGCGCCAGCAGCTTGGGGCGGGGGCCGGGCTCCTACAATGAGCAGTTCTTC.

The chain is built from TRBV2 and TRBJ2-3; D might be TRBD2 (6 bases). This CDR3 has 14 residues. Germline CDR1 is SNHLY and CDR2 is FYNNEI. Trimming took off 8 bases at V and 2 bases at J, with 14 bases between the two ends. CDR3 sequence reads: CASSPGTLTDTQYF. The CDR3 coding sequence is TGTGCCAGCTCCCCCGGGACTCTCACAGATACGCAGTATTTT.

The chain links TRBV28 to TRBJ1-4, with D unresolved. The CDR3 spans 15 residues. The germline V gene encodes CDR1 MDHEN and CDR2 SYDVKM. Trimming took off 5 bases at V and 0 bases at J, with 10 bases between the two ends. The CDR3 DNA is TGTGCCAGCAGTCGGGTGACTGCAACTAATGAAAAACTGTTTTTT. It is translated as CASSRVTATNEKLFF.

The chain carries TRBV7-9 and TRBJ1-1; the D gene is possibly TRBD1 (5 bases). Trimming shortened V by 5 bases and J by 7 bases, and 11 bases separated the two germline ends. The CDR3 consists of 12 residues. Germline V gene sequence: CDR1 SEHNR, CDR2 FQNEAQ (reference sequence). The CDR3 loop reads CASSNTGVEAFF. CDR3 DNA sequence: TGTGCCAGCAGCAATACGGGGGTTGAAGCTTTCTTT.

CDR3 protein: CASATYNEQFF. The CDR3 DNA is TGTGCCAGCGCTACCTACAATGAGCAGTTCTTC. V is TRBV6-5 and J is TRBJ2-1, with D hard to call. The CDR3 is 11 amino acids. V was clipped by 8 bases and J by 2 bases, with 4 bases between them. Germline V gives CDR1 MNHEY, CDR2 SVGAGI.

This rearrangement joins TRBV5-4 to TRBJ2-5; TRBD2 matches 7 bases. The better agreement between TRBJ2-7 and the DNA end casts doubt on the J call. Germline CDR1 reads SGHNT; CDR2 reads YYREEE (reference sequence). This CDR3 comprises 15 residues. The CDR3, as DNA: TGTGCCAGCACCCTTGGGGGGGTGAGCTCCTACGAGCAGTACTTC. Protein sequence: CASTLGGVSSYEQYF.

The genes are TRBV12-5 and TRBJ1-1, with D possibly TRBD1 on 5 matching bases. Deletions cut 5 bases from V and 0 bases from J, with 10 bases between. Germline lookup yields CDR1 LGHNT and CDR2 FRNRAP. CDR3 length: 14 amino acids. The CDR3 sequence is CASGDSRMNTEAFF. DNA of the CDR3: TGTGCTAGTGGTGACAGCCGAATGAACACTGAAGCTTTCTTT.

This clone was seen just once. The chain is built from TRBV6-1 and TRBJ2-1; 11 bases map to TRBD2. CDR3 length: 15 residues. The V and J ends lost 5 bases and 10 bases, in that order; junction bases with no gene match: 10. Germline V lookup: CDR1 MNHNS, CDR2 SASEGT. CDR3 DNA: TGTGCCAGCAGTCGGAGGGCACTAGCGGGAGTCGAGCAGTTCTTC. This translates into CASSRRALAGVEQFF.

The chain recombines TRBV10-1 with TRBJ2-1; no firm D call. CDR3 size: 13 residues. The V gene lost 4 bases and the J gene lost 8 bases, with 12 bases spanning the gap. Germline assignment: CDR1 WNHNN and CDR2 SYGVQD (reference sequence). CDR3 loop: CASSGSTSDEQFF. CDR3 nucleotide sequence: TGCGCCAGCAGTGGGAGCACAAGCGATGAGCAGTTCTTC.

The V call is TRBV6-5, the J call TRBJ2-7; 7 bases align to TRBD2. This CDR3 region has 15 residues. Germline V gene sequence: CDR1 MNHEY, CDR2 SVGAGI. The J segment lost 2 bases and the V segment lost 8 bases, leaving 12 bases of the junction unmatched. The chain's CDR3 is CASRRSPSGPYEQYF. CDR3 nucleotide sequence: TGTGCCAGCCGCCGCTCGCCTAGCGGTCCCTACGAGCAGTACTTC.

In the case of this clone: Compared with germline, one end of the junction differs, possibly owing to a read error. The chain links TRBV27 to TRBJ1-2, with 9 bases matching TRBD1. Germline assignment: CDR1 MNHEY and CDR2 SMNVEV (reference sequence). This CDR3 contains 14 residues. The CDR3, as DNA: TGTGCCAGCAGTATCACAGGGGGCACCTATGGCTGCACCTTC. This sequence encodes CASSITGGTYGCTF.

This clone was observed once. The chain couples TRBV7-6 to TRBJ2-1; weak D call: TRBD2 (6 bases). The CDR3 loop spans 15 amino acids. V shed 2 bases and J shed 2 bases, with 10 bases lying between them. Germline CDR1 is SGHVS and CDR2 is FNYEAQ. The CDR3 nucleotides read TGTGCCAGCAGCTTAATTAGCGGCCCCTACAATGAGCAGTTCTTC. It yields the protein CASSLISGPYNEQFF.

This clone has just a few counts. The chain combines TRBV6-5 with TRBJ2-2; 9 nucleotides align to TRBD1. Trimming at V came to 0 bases and at J to 3 bases, leaving 2 bases not matched to a gene. CDR1 and CDR2 from the germline V gene are MNHEY and SVGAGI. The CDR3 contains 16 residues. CDR3 amino acids: CASSYSGQGDTGELFF. DNA of the CDR3: TGTGCCAGCAGTTACTCGGGACAGGGAGACACCGGGGAGCTGTTTTTT.

V usage is TRBV6-6 and J usage is TRBJ1-5, with 9 positions matching TRBD1. The CDR3 sequence is 15 residues long. The junction had 6 bases not matched to a gene; V was cut back by 6 bases and J by 3 bases. The germline V gene encodes CDR1 MNHNY and CDR2 SVGAGI (reference sequence). The CDR3 loop reads CASRPTGGNNQPQHF. CDR3 nucleotide sequence: TGTGCCAGCAGACCGACAGGGGGGAACAATCAGCCCCAGCATTTT.

Worth noting for this clone: A junction boundary mismatches the germline segment, possibly from a read error. The chain carries TRBV7-9 and TRBJ2-1; TRBD1 aligns across 7 bases. CDR1 is SEHNR, CDR2 FQNEAQ, per germline (reference sequence). CDR3 size: 15 residues. The DNA for the CDR3 is TGTTCCAGCAGCTCTACAGGGGACACCTACAATGAGCAGTTCTTC. Encoded protein: CSSSSTGDTYNEQFF.

The chain is built from TRBV19 and TRBJ2-7; TRBD1 might be the D (6 bases). Looked up from germline, CDR1 is LNHDA and CDR2 is SQIVND (reference sequence). V was pared by 6 bases and J by 2 bases, with 11 bases between. The CDR3 length is 13 residues. The CDR3 DNA reads TGTGCCAGTAGCCAAGGACAGACCTACGAGCAGTACTTC. This sequence encodes CASSQGQTYEQYF. Together with reference TRBV19 and TRBJ2-7, the CDR3 gives the full variable domain: DGGITQSPKYLFRKEGQNVTLSCEQNLNHDAMYWYRQDPGQGLRLIYYSQIVNDFQKGDIAEGYSVSREKKESFPLTVTSAQKNPTAFYLCASSQGQTYEQYFGPGTRLTVT.